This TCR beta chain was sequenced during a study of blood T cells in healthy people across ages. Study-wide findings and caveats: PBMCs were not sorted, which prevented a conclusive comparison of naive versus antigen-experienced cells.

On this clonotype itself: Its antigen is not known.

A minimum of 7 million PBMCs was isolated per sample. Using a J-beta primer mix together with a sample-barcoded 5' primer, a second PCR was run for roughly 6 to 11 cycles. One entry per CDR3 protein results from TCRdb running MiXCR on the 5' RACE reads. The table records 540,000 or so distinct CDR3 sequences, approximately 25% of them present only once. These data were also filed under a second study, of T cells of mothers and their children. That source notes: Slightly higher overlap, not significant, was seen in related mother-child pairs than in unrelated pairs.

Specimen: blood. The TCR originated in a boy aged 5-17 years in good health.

CDR3: CASSPGFGSYNEQFF. The DNA of the CDR3 is TGTGCCAGCAGCCCAGGGTTTGGGTCCTACAATGAGCAGTTCTTC. V is TRBV11-2 and J is TRBJ2-1; possible D gene TRBD1, 5 bases. The CDR3 loop spans 15 amino acids. Germline loops: CDR1 SGHAT, CDR2 FQNNGV. The V and J ends lost 5 bases and 1 base respectively, with 12 bases between them.